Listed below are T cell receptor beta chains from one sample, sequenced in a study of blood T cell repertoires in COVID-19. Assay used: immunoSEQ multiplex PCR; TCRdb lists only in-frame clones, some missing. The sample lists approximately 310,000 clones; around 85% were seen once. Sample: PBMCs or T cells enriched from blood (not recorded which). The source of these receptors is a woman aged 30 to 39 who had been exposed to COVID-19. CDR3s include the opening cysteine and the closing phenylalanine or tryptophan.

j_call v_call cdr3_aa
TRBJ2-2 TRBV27 CASSLTAGELFF
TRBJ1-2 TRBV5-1 CASSLDHSDQDGYTF
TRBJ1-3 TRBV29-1 CSVEDPPGAGNTIYF
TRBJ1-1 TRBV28 CATGDRGPITEAFF
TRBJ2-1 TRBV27 CASRSYNEQFF
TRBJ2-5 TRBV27 CASSLMTGGRKTQYF
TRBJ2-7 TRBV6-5 CASSPKQGSYEQYF
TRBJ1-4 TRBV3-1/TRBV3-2 CASSPEGRGLFF
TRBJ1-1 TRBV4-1 CASSQERGSQVSGTEAFF
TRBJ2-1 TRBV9 CASSVERGAPGEQFF
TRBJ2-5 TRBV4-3 CASSQERGGGETQYF
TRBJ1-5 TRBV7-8 CAGSLGQGQGNQPQHF
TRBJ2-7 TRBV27 CASSSAGTAYEQYF
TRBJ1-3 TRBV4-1 CASSQGGGRKTGSGNTIYF
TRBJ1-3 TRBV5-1 CASSLSDSGNTIYF
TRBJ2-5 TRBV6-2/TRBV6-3 CASSAPVGGTSQETQYF
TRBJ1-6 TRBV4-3 CASSQGQGHNSPLHF
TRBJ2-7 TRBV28 CASRGPGQQNRRQYF